This T cell receptor (beta chain) derives from a study of control samples from healthy donors and cancer patients. Method: immunoSEQ multiplex PCR; TCRdb's copy keeps in-frame clones and lacks some. The sample shows 120,000 or so clones, around 93% of them seen only once. With 5 bases removed from V and 1 base from J, the gap between germline ends came to 8 bases. CDR1 and CDR2 (germline): LGHNT, FRNRAP. CDR3 length equals 13 residues. This chain uses TRBV12-5 with TRBJ2-5; possible D gene TRBD1, 5 bases. The clonotype originates from a man aged 45-65 years with head and neck cancer. Sequencing was done on a sample of PBMCs. The CDR3 region is CASGTDTQETQYF. The CDR3 bases are TGTGCTAGTGGTACGGACACCCAAGAGACCCAGTACTTC.